These T cell receptor beta chains were read from a single sample in a study of T cell responses to AZD1222 COVID-19 vaccine. Clones were sequenced by immunoSEQ multiplex PCR, and TCRdb holds only the in-frame ones, with some missing. This sample has roughly 100,000 clones, with around nine tenths found just once. The sample here was peripheral blood, taken on day 0 of AZD1222 vaccination. The source of these receptors is an adult in good health. Each CDR3 is given with its conserved first and last residue. Fields, in order: CDR3 DNA, CDR3 protein, D gene, V gene, J gene, clone size. D genes are given only for firm matches. Not all rows give a size; the values are once, few, many and, for expanded clones, a class.

CDR3 DNA: TGTGCCAGCAGCCGTGAACAGGGGTCCATCGGGGAGCTGTTTTTT
CDR3 protein: CASSREQGSIGELFF
D gene: TRBD1
V gene: TRBV3-1/TRBV3-2
J gene: TRBJ2-2
clone size: NA

CDR3 DNA: TGTGCCAGCAGTGGCAGGGACAGGGAGGAGGATGAAAAACTGTTTTTT
CDR3 protein: CASSGRDREEDEKLFF
D gene: TRBD1
V gene: TRBV6-1
J gene: TRBJ1-4
clone size: NA

CDR3 DNA: TGTGCCAGCAGGGGACAGGGGGACAATCAGCCCCAGCATTTT
CDR3 protein: CASRGQGDNQPQHF
D gene: TRBD1
V gene: TRBV28
J gene: TRBJ1-5
clone size: few

CDR3 DNA: TGTGCCAGCAGCCCCACCGGTCGGGACAGGGGCCACGAGCAGTACTTC
CDR3 protein: CASSPTGRDRGHEQYF
D gene: TRBD1
V gene: TRBV11-2
J gene: TRBJ2-7
clone size: NA

CDR3 DNA: TGTGCCAGTAGTGGACAGGCACTCTACGAGCAGTACTTC
CDR3 protein: CASSGQALYEQYF
D gene: TRBD1
V gene: TRBV19
J gene: TRBJ2-7
clone size: once

CDR3 DNA: TGTGCCAGTAGTATAGGTTTTAAGGGGATGAACACTGAAGCTTTCTTT
CDR3 protein: CASSIGFKGMNTEAFF
D gene: NA
V gene: TRBV19
J gene: TRBJ1-1
clone size: once

CDR3 DNA: TGTGCCAGCAGCCGGACAGCCAATCAGCCCCAGCATTTT
CDR3 protein: CASSRTANQPQHF
D gene: NA
V gene: TRBV6-5
J gene: TRBJ1-5
clone size: NA

CDR3 DNA: TGTGCCAGCAGTTATAGACAGGGCGCTGGCAATCAGCCCCAGCATTTT
CDR3 protein: CASSYRQGAGNQPQHF
D gene: TRBD1
V gene: TRBV6-5
J gene: TRBJ1-5
clone size: NA

CDR3 DNA: TGCGCCAGCAGCCCCCTTGGGGGGGCGGAATATGGCTACACCTTC
CDR3 protein: CASSPLGGAEYGYTF
D gene: NA
V gene: TRBV5-1
J gene: TRBJ1-2
clone size: NA

CDR3 DNA: TGTGCCAGCAGCTCGGGACAGGGGCTTTTTTACAATGAGCAGTTCTTC
CDR3 protein: CASSSGQGLFYNEQFF
D gene: TRBD1
V gene: TRBV7-2
J gene: TRBJ2-1
clone size: NA

CDR3 DNA: TGTGCCAGTAGTACAAGACAGGGTCCTGGCTACACCTTC
CDR3 protein: CASSTRQGPGYTF
D gene: TRBD1
V gene: TRBV19
J gene: TRBJ1-2
clone size: NA

CDR3 DNA: TGTGCCAGCAGTTACGGGGGTGGGAACACTGAAGCTTTCTTT
CDR3 protein: CASSYGGGNTEAFF
D gene: NA
V gene: TRBV6-2/TRBV6-3
J gene: TRBJ1-1
clone size: NA

CDR3 DNA: TGTGCCAGCAGTAACAGGGGATTCACTGAAGCTTTCTTT
CDR3 protein: CASSNRGFTEAFF
D gene: TRBD1
V gene: TRBV2
J gene: TRBJ1-1
clone size: NA

CDR3 DNA: TGTGCCAGTAGTATAGGAAGCAGGGGAAGCGCTTTCTTT
CDR3 protein: CASSIGSRGSAFF
D gene: NA
V gene: TRBV19
J gene: TRBJ1-1
clone size: many

CDR3 DNA: TGTGCCAGCAGCTTAACCCCCGCCGCAGATACGCAGTATTTT
CDR3 protein: CASSLTPAADTQYF
D gene: NA
V gene: TRBV7-3
J gene: TRBJ2-3
clone size: once

CDR3 DNA: TGTGCCAGCAGTTTAGAAGTGCCTCAGCCCCAGCATTTT
CDR3 protein: CASSLEVPQPQHF
D gene: NA
V gene: TRBV12-3/TRBV12-4
J gene: TRBJ1-5
clone size: few

CDR3 DNA: TGTGCCAGCACCCCCCGACAGGGGGCTTCAGATACGCAGTATTTT
CDR3 protein: CASTPRQGASDTQYF
D gene: TRBD1
V gene: TRBV6-5
J gene: TRBJ2-3
clone size: NA

CDR3 DNA: TGTGCCAGCAGCTTGCCGGTAGGCGAGCAGTACTTC
CDR3 protein: CASSLPVGEQYF
D gene: NA
V gene: TRBV5-6
J gene: TRBJ2-7
clone size: NA

CDR3 DNA: TGTGCCAGCAGCCGAGCGGGGATCTACGAGCAGTACTTC
CDR3 protein: CASSRAGIYEQYF
D gene: TRBD2
V gene: TRBV3-1/TRBV3-2
J gene: TRBJ2-7
clone size: NA